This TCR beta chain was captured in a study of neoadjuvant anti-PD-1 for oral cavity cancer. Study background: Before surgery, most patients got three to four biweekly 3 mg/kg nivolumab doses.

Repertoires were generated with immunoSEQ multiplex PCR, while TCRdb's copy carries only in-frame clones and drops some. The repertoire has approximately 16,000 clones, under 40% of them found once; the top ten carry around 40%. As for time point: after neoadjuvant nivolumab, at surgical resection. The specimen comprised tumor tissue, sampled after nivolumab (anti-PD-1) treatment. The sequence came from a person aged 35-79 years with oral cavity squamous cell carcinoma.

Here the CDR3 reads CASTPGRGGAYGYTF. CDR3 DNA: TGTGCCAGCACCCCGGGCCGGGGGGGGGCCTATGGCTACACCTTC. This sequence joins TRBV11-2 and TRBJ1-2; D might be TRBD1 (6 bases). The V end was cut by 7 bases, the J end by 4 bases, with 19 bases between. The CDR3 has 15 residues. Per germline, CDR1 SGHAT and CDR2 FQNNGV. Supplemented by reference TRBV11-2 and TRBJ1-2, the full variable domain reads EAGVAQSPRYKIIEKRQSVAFWCNPISGHATLYWYQQILGQGPKLLIQFQNNGVVDDSQLPKDRFSAERLKGVDSTLKIQPAKLEDSAVYLCASTPGRGGAYGYTFGSGTRLTVV.